Included here is one TCR beta chain sequence, with context. As yet, its antigen is unknown. General study results and limits: Larger-cohort validation covered only one TCR beta V-J rearrangement. Greatest tumor Treg TCR overlap was with tumor naive CD4+ cells. In terms of TCR gene usage, tumor memory CD4+ T cells clustered together with blood and lymph node memory CD4+ cells, as well as with lymph node naive CD4+ cells.

After constant-region reverse-primer amplification, full-length variable regions underwent semi-nested PCR with Nested Universal Primer A. One entry per CDR3 protein results from TCRdb running MiXCR on the 5' RACE reads. The sample lists about 59,000 distinct CDR3 sequences, less than 25% seen once, with 3.2% in the top ten. Treg sorting used a CD4+CD25+CD127-/low gate. Sequencing input: tumor-infiltrating Tregs sorted from the breast tumor. The origin of this receptor is a female donor with breast cancer.

The CDR3 spells CATRLAAGGNIQYF. The CDR3 nucleotides read TGTGCCACCAGGTTGGCGGCTGGGGGGAACATTCAGTACTTC. The rearrangement links TRBV15 to TRBJ2-4, with TRBD2 as a possible D gene (6 bases). CDR1 LNHNV and CDR2 YYDKDF come from the germline V gene (reference sequence). Trimming removed 6 bases from V and 7 bases from J, with 16 bases in between. The CDR3 totals 14 residues.